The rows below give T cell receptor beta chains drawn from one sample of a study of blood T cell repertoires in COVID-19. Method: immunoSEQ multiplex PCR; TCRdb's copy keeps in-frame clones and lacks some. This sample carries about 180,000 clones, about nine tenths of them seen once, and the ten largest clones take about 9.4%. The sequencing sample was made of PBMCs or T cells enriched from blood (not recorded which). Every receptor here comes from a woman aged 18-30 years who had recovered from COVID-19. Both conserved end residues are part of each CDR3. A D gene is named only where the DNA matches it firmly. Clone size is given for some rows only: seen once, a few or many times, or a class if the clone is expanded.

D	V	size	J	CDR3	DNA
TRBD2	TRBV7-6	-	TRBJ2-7	CASSIGGSVLVDEQYF	TGTGCCAGCAGCATCGGGGGGTCTGTTTTGGTCGACGAGCAGTACTTC
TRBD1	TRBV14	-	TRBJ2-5	CASSRRQGSFIQETQYF	TGTGCCAGCAGCCGTCGACAGGGGAGTTTTATACAAGAGACCCAGTACTTC
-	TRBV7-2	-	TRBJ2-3	CASSLVLERAATQYF	TGTGCCAGCAGCTTAGTCCTCGAGCGGGCCGCGACGCAGTATTTT
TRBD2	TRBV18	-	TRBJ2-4	CASSPPLAGGEDIQYF	TGTGCCAGCTCACCACCGCTAGCGGGGGGGGAGGACATTCAGTACTTC
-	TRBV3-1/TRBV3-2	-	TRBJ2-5	CASSQDPGQETQYF	TGTGCCAGCAGCCAAGATCCGGGCCAAGAGACCCAGTACTTC
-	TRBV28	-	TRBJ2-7	CASTGVSYEQYF	TGTGCCAGCACCGGGGTCTCCTACGAGCAGTACTTC
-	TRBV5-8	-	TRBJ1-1	CASSLNERGEAFF	TGTGCCAGCAGCTTAAATGAGCGGGGGGAAGCTTTCTTT
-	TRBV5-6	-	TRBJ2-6	CASSPDGGTGANVLTF	TGTGCCAGCAGCCCGGACGGAGGAACTGGGGCCAACGTCCTGACTTTC
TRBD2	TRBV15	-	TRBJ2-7	CATRDGGSYEQYF	TGTGCCACTCGGGACGGGGGGTCCTACGAGCAGTACTTC
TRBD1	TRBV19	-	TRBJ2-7	CATSRTGYDEQYF	TGTGCCACCTCCCGGACAGGGTACGACGAGCAGTACTTC
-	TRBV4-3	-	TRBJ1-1	CASSQDRWNTEAFF	TGCGCCAGCAGCCAAGACAGGTGGAACACTGAAGCTTTCTTT
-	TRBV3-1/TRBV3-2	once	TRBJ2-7	CASSVGGGGFYEQYF	TGTGCCAGCAGCGTAGGGGGGGGAGGCTTCTACGAGCAGTACTTC
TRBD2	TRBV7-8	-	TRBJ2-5	CASSARRGLAETQYF	TGTGCCAGCAGCGCGCGAAGGGGACTAGCAGAGACCCAGTACTTC
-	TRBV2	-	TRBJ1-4	CASSLDGSGHEKLFF	TGTGCCAGCAGTTTAGACGGGAGCGGGCATGAAAAACTGTTTTTT
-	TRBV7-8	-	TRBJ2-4	CASSFIVNIQYF	TGTGCCAGCAGCTTTATAGTAAACATTCAGTACTTC
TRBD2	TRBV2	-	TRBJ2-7	CASSLGLAGVSYEQYF	TGTGCCAGCAGTCTAGGACTAGCGGGAGTTTCCTACGAGCAGTACTTC
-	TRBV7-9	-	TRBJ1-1	CASSAHIHAEAFF	TGTGCCAGCAGCGCCCACATCCACGCTGAAGCTTTCTTT
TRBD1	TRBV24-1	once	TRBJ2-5	CATGMVDRDRGLKETQYF	TGTGCCACCGGCATGGTCGACCGGGACAGGGGGCTGAAAGAGACCCAGTACTTC
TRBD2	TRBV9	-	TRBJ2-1	CASSSGLAGINEQFF	TGTGCCAGCAGCTCGGGACTAGCGGGGATCAATGAGCAGTTCTTC
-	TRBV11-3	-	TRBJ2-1	CASSFGGSYNEQFF	TGTGCCAGCAGCTTCGGAGGCTCCTACAATGAGCAGTTCTTC
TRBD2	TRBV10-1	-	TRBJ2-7	CASRLTSGPYEQYF	TGCGCCAGCAGACTTACTAGCGGTCCCTACGAGCAGTACTTC
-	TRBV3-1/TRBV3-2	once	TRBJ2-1	CASSPGTGSYNEQFF	TGTGCCAGCAGTCCCGGGACTGGCTCCTACAATGAGCAGTTCTTC
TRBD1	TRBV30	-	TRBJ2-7	CAWRPSEDRGYYEQYF	TGTGCCTGGAGGCCCTCGGAGGACAGGGGGTACTACGAGCAGTACTTC
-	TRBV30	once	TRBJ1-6	CAWSAAGYNSPLHF	TGTGCCTGGAGTGCCGCCGGGTATAATTCACCCCTCCACTTT
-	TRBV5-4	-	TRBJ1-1	CASRLQGSGTEAFF	TGTGCCAGCAGGTTACAGGGTTCGGGGACTGAAGCTTTCTTT
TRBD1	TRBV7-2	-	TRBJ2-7	CASSFFAGGLYEQYF	TGTGCCAGCAGCTTTTTCGCAGGGGGCTTATACGAGCAGTACTTC
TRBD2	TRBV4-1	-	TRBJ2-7	CASSQEDFMLADPYEQYF	TGCGCCAGCAGCCAAGAGGACTTTATGCTAGCGGACCCCTACGAGCAGTACTTC
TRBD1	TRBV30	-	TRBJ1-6	CAWTNFRDRGYNSPLHF	TGTGCCTGGACCAACTTCCGGGACAGGGGATATAATTCACCCCTCCACTTT
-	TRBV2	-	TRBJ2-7	CASMEVPLSSYEQYF	TGTGCCAGCATGGAGGTCCCTCTTAGCTCCTACGAGCAGTACTTC
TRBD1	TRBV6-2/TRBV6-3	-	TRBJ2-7	CASSETGLSYEQYF	TGTGCCAGCAGTGAGACAGGGCTCTCCTACGAGCAGTACTTC
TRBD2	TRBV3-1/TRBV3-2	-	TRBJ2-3	CASSTPRVAGGDTQYF	TGTGCCAGCAGCACTCCCCGTGTAGCGGGAGGTGATACGCAGTATTTT
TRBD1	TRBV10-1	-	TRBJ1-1	CASSPRGQGNLRAFF	TGCGCCAGCAGCCCCAGGGGACAGGGGAACCTGAGAGCTTTCTTT
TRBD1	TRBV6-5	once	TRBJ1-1	CASSSEGALMNTEAFF	TGTGCCAGCAGTTCTGAGGGGGCCCTCATGAACACTGAAGCTTTCTTT
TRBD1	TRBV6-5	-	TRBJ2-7	CASTGQASYEQYF	TGTGCCAGCACAGGACAGGCTTCCTACGAGCAGTACTTC
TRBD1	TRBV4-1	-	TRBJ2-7	CASSLRDRGTGEQYF	TGCGCCAGCAGCCTCCGGGACAGGGGTACCGGCGAGCAGTACTTC
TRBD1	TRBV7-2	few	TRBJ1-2	CASSLALDRVYGYTF	TGTGCCAGCAGCTTAGCCCTGGACAGGGTCTATGGCTACACCTTC
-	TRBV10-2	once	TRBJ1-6	CASSGDNYNSPLHF	TGCGCCAGCAGTGGGGACAACTATAATTCACCCCTCCACTTT
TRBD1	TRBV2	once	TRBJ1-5	CASSADRGRGQPQHF	TGTGCCAGCAGTGCGGACAGGGGAAGGGGACAGCCCCAGCATTTT
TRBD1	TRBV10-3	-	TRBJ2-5	CAIRDRAGEETQYF	TGTGCCATCAGGGACAGGGCAGGAGAAGAGACCCAGTACTTC
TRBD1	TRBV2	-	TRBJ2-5	CASKSTGEETQYF	TGTGCCAGCAAGTCGACAGGGGAAGAGACCCAGTACTTC
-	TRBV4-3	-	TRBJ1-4	CASSQIVNKGEKLFF	TGCGCCAGCAGCCAGATCGTTAATAAGGGGGAAAAACTGTTTTTT
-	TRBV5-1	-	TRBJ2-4	CASSSAAPGRNIQYF	TGCGCCAGCAGCTCGGCGGCCCCGGGTCGAAACATTCAGTACTTC
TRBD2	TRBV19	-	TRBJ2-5	CASTVTGTSKETQYF	TGTGCCAGTACCGTGACCGGGACTAGCAAAGAGACCCAGTACTTC
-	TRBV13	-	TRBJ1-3	CASSLDFGLSANTIYF	TGTGCCAGCAGCTTAGACTTTGGACTCTCGGCCAACACCATATATTTT
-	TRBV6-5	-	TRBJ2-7	CASSFRGGAYEQYF	TGTGCCAGCAGTTTCAGGGGAGGGGCTTACGAGCAGTACTTC
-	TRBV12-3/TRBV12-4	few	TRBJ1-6	CASSSFRESPLHF	TGTGCCAGCAGTTCATTCAGGGAATCACCCCTCCACTTT
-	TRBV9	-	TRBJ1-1	CASSVAVSTEAFF	TGTGCCAGCAGCGTAGCTGTTAGCACTGAAGCTTTCTTT
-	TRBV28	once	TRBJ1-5	CAASGYILNQPQHF	TGTGCCGCGAGCGGGTATATCCTAAATCAGCCCCAGCATTTT
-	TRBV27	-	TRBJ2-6	CASSSSSGANVLTF	TGTGCCAGCAGTTCCTCCTCTGGGGCCAACGTCCTGACTTTC
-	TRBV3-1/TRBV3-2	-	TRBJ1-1	CASSQDPDTGEAFF	TGTGCCAGCAGCCAAGACCCTGATACTGGTGAAGCTTTCTTT
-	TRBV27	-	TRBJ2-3	CASSFQRFTDTQYF	TGTGCCAGCAGTTTTCAGCGGTTCACAGATACGCAGTATTTT
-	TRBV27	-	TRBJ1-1	CASSPRGEGVPQNTEAFF	TGTGCCAGCAGCCCCCGAGGTGAGGGGGTCCCACAGAACACTGAAGCTTTCTTT
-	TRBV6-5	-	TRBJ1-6	CASSSRAFYNSPLHF	TGTGCCAGCAGTTCAAGAGCCTTCTATAATTCACCCCTCCACTTT
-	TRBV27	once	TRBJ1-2	CASSSLANYGYTF	TGTGCCAGCAGTTCCCTAGCTAACTATGGCTACACCTTC
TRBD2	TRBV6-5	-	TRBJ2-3	CASKVGGVSADTQYF	TGTGCCAGCAAGGTGGGGGGGGTTTCCGCAGATACGCAGTATTTT
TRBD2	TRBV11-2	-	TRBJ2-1	CASSSSTSGGPPPYNEQFF	TGTGCCAGCAGCTCCTCCACTAGCGGGGGGCCACCTCCCTACAATGAGCAGTTCTTC
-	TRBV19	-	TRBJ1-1	CASTGEGTEAFF	TGTGCCAGTACGGGGGAGGGCACTGAAGCTTTCTTT
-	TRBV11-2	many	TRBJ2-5	CASSLFVAKQETQYF	TGTGCCAGCAGCTTATTTGTAGCAAAGCAAGAGACCCAGTACTTC
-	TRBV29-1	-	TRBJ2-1	CSVNTGNAAISRSYNEQFF	TGCAGCGTGAATACAGGGAACGCTGCGATCTCTCGCTCCTACAATGAGCAGTTCTTC